Presented here are 8 T cell receptor beta chains from one specimen sequenced in a study of cytomegalovirus exposure and HLA in healthy donors. Generated by immunoSEQ multiplex PCR, the TCRdb table keeps only in-frame clones and is missing some. The sample contains 250,000 to 300,000 clones, around 89% of which appear only once. Material: PBMCs. The receptors were gathered from a woman younger than 30 in good health and CMV-seronegative.

The chain carries TRBV13 and TRBJ1-4, with D tentatively TRBD1 (5 bases). CDR3 length: 13 residues. Trimming took 6 bases from V and 6 from J, leaving 11 bases between them. Germline V lookup: CDR1 PRHDT, CDR2 FYEKMQ (reference sequence). This chain's CDR3 is CASRHGGDEKLFF. The CDR3 coding sequence is TGTGCCAGCAGACACGGAGGGGATGAAAAACTGTTTTTT.

The chain links TRBV5-4 to TRBJ1-4; 10 nucleotides line up with TRBD1. Germline trimming cut 4 bases from V and 5 bases from J; bases unmatched to any gene: 5. Germline V gene lookup returns CDR1 SGHNT and CDR2 YYREEE (reference sequence). This CDR3 is 15 amino acids long. The CDR3 is CASSKGGQGNEKLFF. CDR3 bases: TGTGCCAGCAGCAAGGGGGGACAGGGGAATGAAAAACTGTTTTTT.

The sample holds a few counts of this clone. J is TRBJ2-3 and V is TRBV7-7; 8 bases match TRBD2. J gave up 6 bases and V 5 bases, and 4 bases lay outside the gene matches. CDR3 length: 13 amino acids. Germline V gene sequence: CDR1 SSHAT, CDR2 FNYEAQ (reference sequence). CDR3 residues: CASSAAGADTQYF. The CDR3, as DNA: TGTGCCAGCAGCGCAGCGGGGGCCGATACGCAGTATTTT.

The chain carries TRBV11-1 and TRBJ1-6; D is perhaps TRBD1 (5 bases). The V gene lost 0 bases and the J gene lost 11 bases, with 20 bases spanning the gap. The CDR3 has 17 amino acids. Germline CDR1 is SGHAT and CDR2 is FQDESV (reference sequence). In nucleotides, the CDR3 is TGTGCCAGCAGCTTAGCGCCAGGGTTTCTATGTAGGCCACCCCTCCACTTT. Translation: CASSLAPGFLCRPPLHF.

The chain recombines TRBV19 with TRBJ1-1; D uncertain. From germline, CDR1 is LNHDA and CDR2 SQIVND (reference sequence). Trimming cost V 10 bases and J 1 base, with 16 bases left between them. The CDR3 loop spans 14 amino acids. CDR3 sequence reads: CATQRNRQNTEAFF. The CDR3 DNA sequence: TGTGCCACCCAAAGGAACCGACAGAACACTGAAGCTTTCTTT.

The V call is TRBV7-9, the J call TRBJ1-4, with a possible D match to TRBD1 (5 bases). CDR3 length equals 14 residues. V shed 1 base and J shed 7 bases, with 10 bases lying between them. The germline gives CDR1 SEHNR, CDR2 FQNEAQ (reference sequence). The CDR3 sequence: CASSLVREAEKLFF. For the CDR3, the DNA is TGTGCCAGCAGCTTAGTCAGGGAGGCTGAAAAACTGTTTTTT.

This clone has only a few counts. One junction end does not reproduce the germline sequence, and a read error may be involved. This chain links TRBV18 with TRBJ1-4; TRBD1 agrees at 9 bases. The germline V gene encodes CDR1 KGHSH and CDR2 LQKENI. The CDR3 length is 13 residues. The CDR3 sequence: CASSPRNTGTGYF. Written as DNA, the CDR3 is TGTGCCAGCTCACCGCGAAACACCGGGACAGGGTACTTT.

This clone appeared a few times. This chain uses TRBV27 with TRBJ1-5, with D possibly TRBD1 on 6 matching bases. Per germline, CDR1 MNHEY and CDR2 SMNVEV (reference sequence). Trimming removed 6 bases at V and 7 bases at J, with 13 bases between. The CDR3 consists of 13 residues. The CDR3 reads CASSLGGEQPQHF. CDR3 in DNA: TGTGCCAGCAGCCTAGGGGGGGAACAGCCCCAGCATTTT.